Presented here are 15 T cell receptor beta chains from one specimen sequenced in a study of control samples from healthy donors and cancer patients. The repertoire was sequenced with immunoSEQ multiplex PCR; TCRdb's copy has only in-frame clones and lacks some. Its table lists under 200,000 clones. Source material: blood. The receptors stem from a woman aged 25 to 39 in good health.

The V call is TRBV6-5, the J call TRBJ2-6, with D possibly being TRBD1 (5 bases). V lost 4 bases and J 1 base, leaving 8 bases between the germline ends. Germline V gene sequence: CDR1 MNHEY, CDR2 SVGAGI. The CDR3 is made up of 15 amino acids. The CDR3 coding sequence is TGTGCCAGCAGTTCCCAGGGTTCTGGGGCCAACGTCCTGACTTTC. It encodes CASSSQGSGANVLTF.

This sequence joins TRBV9 and TRBJ2-3; 11 bases are shared with TRBD2. Germline CDR1 is SGDLS and CDR2 is YYNGEE. V was clipped by 4 bases and J by 1 base; unmatched bases: 5. CDR3 length: 16 residues. Here the CDR3 DNA reads TGTGCCAGCAGCACAGGGACTAGCGGAGGCACAGATACGCAGTATTTT. This gives the protein CASSTGTSGGTDTQYF. The full variable domain, with the rest looked up from reference TRBV9 and TRBJ2-3, is DSGVTQTPKHLITATGQRVTLRCSPRSGDLSVYWYQQSLDQGLQFLIQYYNGEERAKGNILERFSAQQFPDLHSELNLSSLELGDSALYFCASSTGTSGGTDTQYFGPGTRLTVL.

The chain recombines TRBV6-1 with TRBJ1-6, with D perhaps matching TRBD1 (5 bases). The CDR3 consists of 15 residues. Germline V gives CDR1 MNHNS, CDR2 SASEGT. V lost 0 bases and J lost 5, with 8 bases in between. Here the CDR3 DNA reads TGTGCCAGCAGTGAAGCAGCGACAGATAATTCACCCCTCCACTTT. Residues: CASSEAATDNSPLHF.

The rearrangement links TRBV25-1 to TRBJ1-2; 7 positions match TRBD1. Germline lookup yields CDR1 MGHDK and CDR2 SYGVNS. The CDR3 contains 14 residues. After removal of 3 bases from V and 1 base from J, the junction contained 2 bases not matched to a gene. Here the CDR3 DNA reads TGTGCCAGCAGTGAGGGACAGATTAACTATGGCTACACCTTC. Its translation is CASSEGQINYGYTF.

The V and J genes are TRBV9 and TRBJ2-5; 7 nucleotides match TRBD2. This CDR3 region has 14 residues. CDR1 is SGDLS, CDR2 YYNGEE, per germline. Unmatched junction bases numbered 4, after V lost 0 bases and J lost 5 bases. The CDR3 sequence: CASSVGEGRETQYF. The CDR3, as DNA: TGTGCCAGCAGCGTAGGGGAGGGCCGGGAGACCCAGTACTTC.

The J gene is TRBJ1-6, the V gene TRBV28; perhaps TRBD1 as D (5 bases). CDR3 length: 17 amino acids. Trimming cost V 3 bases and J 0 bases, with 12 bases left between them. Looked up from germline, CDR1 is MDHEN and CDR2 is SYDVKM. CDR3: CASSLAGASSYNSPLHF. The DNA for the CDR3 is TGTGCCAGCAGTTTGGCCGGGGCCAGCTCCTATAATTCACCCCTCCACTTT.

CDR3 sequence (DNA): TGTGCCAGCAGCAAAAATGTCGGGGGGCAAGGGGACACTGAAGCTTTCTTT. Translation gives CASSKNVGGQGDTEAFF. This chain uses TRBV21-1 with TRBJ1-1. TRBV21-1 is a listed pseudogene. CDR3 length: 17 amino acids.

The CDR3 DNA is TGTGCCAGCAGCGGCGAGGGGACTCTCGTATCACCCCTCCACTTT. Amino acid sequence: CASSGEGTLVSPLHF. This sequence joins TRBV2 and TRBJ1-6; perhaps TRBD1 as D (5 bases). CDR3 size: 15 residues. Germline V CDR1 and CDR2: SNHLY, FYNNEI. The ends were cut back, 6 bases at V and 10 bases at J, with 19 bases in the middle.

The V gene is TRBV12-3 or TRBV12-4, the J gene TRBJ1-5; D is unclear. CDR3 length equals 13 residues. V lost 0 bases to trimming and J lost 11 bases, with 11 bases between them. CDR3 nucleotides: TGTGCCAGCAGTTTAGCAGGCCGATCAGCCCAGCATTTT. Translated: CASSLAGRSAQHF.

The J gene is TRBJ2-4, the V gene TRBV3-1 (or the pseudogene TRBV3-2); TRBD2 might be the D (5 bases). V gave up 5 bases and J gave up 9 bases, with 17 bases separating them. The CDR3 totals 14 residues. In germline, CDR1 is LGHDT, CDR2 YNNKEL (reference sequence). In DNA, the CDR3 is TGTGCCAGCAGCGCCAGCGGCTCGGTGGGCATTCAGTACTTC. Its protein product is CASSASGSVGIQYF.

This chain links TRBV24-1 with TRBJ1-1, with D perhaps TRBD1 (5 bases). CDR1 KGHDR and CDR2 SFDVKD come from the germline V gene. This CDR3 has 15 residues. Trimming removed 5 bases at V and 1 base at J, with 13 bases between. CDR3 sequence: CATSGIGQPNTEAFF. The CDR3 coding sequence is TGTGCCACCAGTGGTATTGGACAACCGAACACTGAAGCTTTCTTT.

The CDR3 spells CASSFSYNSPLHF. The DNA of the CDR3 is TGTGCCAGCAGCTTCTCCTATAATTCACCCCTCCACTTT. The gene calls are TRBV27 and TRBJ1-6; D unresolved. This CDR3 spans 13 amino acids. V lost 6 bases, J lost 0 bases, and 3 bases lay in between. Germline CDR1 is MNHEY and CDR2 is SMNVEV (reference sequence).

CDR3 in DNA: TGTGCCAGCAGCTCGGAGGGAGATCTCTCCGAGCAGTACTTC. This translates into CASSSEGDLSEQYF. V usage is TRBV7-9 and J usage is TRBJ2-7; D is possibly TRBD2 (6 bases). V lost 4 bases and J 6 bases, leaving 16 bases between the germline ends. Germline V gene data show CDR1 as SEHNR and CDR2 as FQNEAQ (reference sequence). The CDR3 length is 14 residues. The variable domain in full, completed from reference TRBV7-9 and TRBJ2-7, reads DTGVSQNPRHKITKRGQNVTFRCDPISEHNRLYWYRQTLGQGPEFLTYFQNEAQLEKSRLLSDRFSAERPKGSFSTLEIQRTEQGDSAMYLCASSSEGDLSEQYFGPGTRLTVT.

The chain couples TRBV6-2 or TRBV6-3 to TRBJ2-5; unclear D gene. V shed 0 bases and J shed 6 bases, with 11 bases lying between them. The CDR3 contains 14 residues. The V gene's germline CDR1 is MNHEY and CDR2 SVGEGT. CDR3 in DNA: TGTGCCAGCAGTTACTCGATCGTACTGAAGACCCAGTACTTC. Amino acids: CASSYSIVLKTQYF.

The V gene is TRBV3-1 (or the pseudogene TRBV3-2), the J gene TRBJ1-2; D might be TRBD1 (6 bases). The CDR3 is 16 amino acids. The germline V gene has CDR1 LGHDT and CDR2 YNNKEL (reference sequence). Trimming took 1 base from V and 2 from J, leaving 14 bases between them. CDR3 nucleotide sequence: TGTGCCAGCAGCCAAGCTCTAACAGGGTACAACTATGGCTACACCTTC. It is translated as CASSQALTGYNYGYTF.